Listed below are T cell receptor beta chains from one sample, sequenced in a study of blood T cell repertoires in COVID-19. Some clones are missing from TCRdb's copy, which holds only in-frame ones; the method was immunoSEQ multiplex PCR. The profile shows 25,000 to 35,000 clones, about 78% of them singletons. The sequenced material came from peripheral blood. All receptors derive from an elderly man with acute or convalescent COVID-19. CDR3s include the opening cysteine and the closing phenylalanine or tryptophan. D genes are given only for firm matches. Clone size is shown for a subset of rows, as once, few, many or a class of expanded clone.

v_call: TRBV7-8
clone_size: .
j_call: TRBJ2-3
d_call: TRBD2
cdr3_aa: CASILTSGGITSTDTQYF
cdr3_nt: TGTGCCAGCATCCTAACTAGCGGGGGGATTACTAGCACAGATACGCAGTATTTT

v_call: TRBV19
clone_size: .
j_call: TRBJ2-3
d_call: TRBD2
cdr3_aa: CASSQAGGRDTQYF
cdr3_nt: TGTGCCAGTAGCCAGGCGGGGGGGAGGGATACGCAGTATTTT

v_call: TRBV2
clone_size: .
j_call: TRBJ1-2
d_call: TRBD1
cdr3_aa: CASSVGQGNGYTF
cdr3_nt: TGTGCCAGCAGTGTTGGACAGGGTAATGGCTACACCTTC

v_call: TRBV30
clone_size: .
j_call: TRBJ2-7
d_call: .
cdr3_aa: CAWSHPRDPYEQYF
cdr3_nt: TGTGCCTGGAGTCATCCGCGGGACCCCTACGAGCAGTACTTC

v_call: TRBV5-6
clone_size: once
j_call: TRBJ2-7
d_call: TRBD1
cdr3_aa: CASSSGTGGAYF
cdr3_nt: TGTGCCAGCAGCTCCGGGACAGGGGGCGCGTACTTC

v_call: TRBV6-6
clone_size: once
j_call: TRBJ1-1
d_call: .
cdr3_aa: CASWLNTEAFF
cdr3_nt: TGTGCCAGCTGGCTTAACACTGAAGCTTTCTTT

v_call: TRBV5-1
clone_size: few
j_call: TRBJ1-4
d_call: .
cdr3_aa: CASSPWGGNEKLFF
cdr3_nt: TGCGCCAGCAGCCCATGGGGGGGGAATGAAAAACTGTTTTTT

v_call: TRBV5-1
clone_size: .
j_call: TRBJ2-1
d_call: TRBD2
cdr3_aa: CASSLSLAGGRTEQFF
cdr3_nt: TGCGCCAGCAGCTTGTCCTTAGCGGGGGGGAGGACTGAGCAGTTCTTC

v_call: TRBV6-6
clone_size: once
j_call: TRBJ2-2
d_call: TRBD2
cdr3_aa: CASRNAGGLNTGELFF
cdr3_nt: TGTGCCAGCAGAAACGCGGGGGGGCTGAACACCGGGGAGCTGTTTTTT

v_call: TRBV4-3
clone_size: .
j_call: TRBJ2-3
d_call: TRBD2
cdr3_aa: CASSQATRGGVDTQYF
cdr3_nt: TGCGCCAGCAGCCAAGCGACGCGGGGGGGAGTAGATACGCAGTATTTT

v_call: TRBV7-8
clone_size: .
j_call: TRBJ2-3
d_call: .
cdr3_aa: CASSATLQGTDTQYF
cdr3_nt: TGTGCCAGCAGCGCGACCCTACAGGGAACAGATACGCAGTATTTT

v_call: TRBV7-6
clone_size: .
j_call: TRBJ1-1
d_call: .
cdr3_aa: CASSPPVSGTEAFF
cdr3_nt: TGTGCCAGCAGCCCCCCGGTGTCGGGCACTGAAGCTTTCTTT

v_call: TRBV5-6
clone_size: once
j_call: TRBJ2-5
d_call: .
cdr3_aa: CASSFTGLFQETQYF
cdr3_nt: TGTGCCAGCAGCTTCACGGGACTTTTCCAAGAGACCCAGTACTTC

v_call: TRBV5-1
clone_size: once
j_call: TRBJ1-6
d_call: .
cdr3_aa: CASSLGFRDSYNSPLHF
cdr3_nt: TGCGCCAGCAGCTTGGGTTTCAGGGACTCCTATAATTCACCCCTCCACTTT

v_call: TRBV3-1/TRBV3-2
clone_size: .
j_call: TRBJ1-2
d_call: .
cdr3_aa: CASSQGPGYYGYTF
cdr3_nt: TGTGCCAGCAGCCAAGGTCCAGGTTACTATGGCTACACCTTC

v_call: TRBV5-6
clone_size: .
j_call: TRBJ2-2
d_call: .
cdr3_aa: CASSLLGAGELFF
cdr3_nt: TGTGCCAGCAGCTTGCTAGGGGCCGGGGAGCTGTTTTTT

v_call: TRBV27
clone_size: .
j_call: TRBJ2-7
d_call: TRBD2
cdr3_aa: CASSPFEWRGVYEQYF
cdr3_nt: TGTGCCAGCAGCCCGTTCGAGTGGCGGGGGGTCTACGAGCAGTACTTC

v_call: TRBV6-5
clone_size: once
j_call: TRBJ2-1
d_call: .
cdr3_aa: CASSPLAGAGIEQFF
cdr3_nt: TGTGCCAGCAGTCCGCTGGCGGGGGCCGGGATAGAGCAGTTCTTC

v_call: TRBV30
clone_size: .
j_call: TRBJ1-2
d_call: TRBD1
cdr3_aa: CACGQGGIYGYTF
cdr3_nt: TGTGCCTGCGGACAGGGGGGTATCTATGGCTACACCTTC

v_call: TRBV6-2/TRBV6-3
clone_size: .
j_call: TRBJ2-5
d_call: TRBD2
cdr3_aa: CASSLQSGGWETQYF
cdr3_nt: TGTGCCAGCAGTCTCCAGAGCGGGGGGTGGGAGACCCAGTACTTC

v_call: TRBV6-5
clone_size: .
j_call: TRBJ1-5
d_call: TRBD1
cdr3_aa: CASRLDRAINQPQHF
cdr3_nt: TGTGCCAGCAGACTTGACAGGGCAATCAATCAGCCCCAGCATTTT

v_call: TRBV7-8
clone_size: .
j_call: TRBJ2-7
d_call: .
cdr3_aa: CASSPNREAGQRYEQYF
cdr3_nt: TGTGCCAGCAGCCCAAATAGGGAGGCCGGTCAAAGGTACGAGCAGTACTTC

v_call: TRBV7-9
clone_size: few
j_call: TRBJ2-5
d_call: .
cdr3_aa: CASSLGSGRGETQYF
cdr3_nt: TGTGCCAGCAGCTTAGGATCGGGGAGAGGGGAGACCCAGTACTTC

v_call: TRBV2
clone_size: .
j_call: TRBJ2-7
d_call: .
cdr3_aa: CASRQGSPRYEQYF
cdr3_nt: TGTGCCAGCAGACAGGGTTCCCCCCGATACGAGCAGTACTTC

v_call: TRBV4-1
clone_size: .
j_call: TRBJ2-5
d_call: .
cdr3_aa: CATAKGLQETQYF
cdr3_nt: TGCGCCACCGCCAAGGGGCTCCAAGAGACCCAGTACTTC

v_call: TRBV7-9
clone_size: .
j_call: TRBJ1-2
d_call: TRBD1
cdr3_aa: CASSLGSTGASLYGYTF
cdr3_nt: TGTGCCAGCAGCTTAGGATCGACAGGGGCATCATTATATGGCTACACCTTC

v_call: TRBV6-5
clone_size: .
j_call: TRBJ2-7
d_call: TRBD1
cdr3_aa: CASSYQGESYEQYF
cdr3_nt: TGTGCCAGCAGTTACCAGGGGGAGTCATACGAGCAGTACTTC

v_call: TRBV11-2
clone_size: .
j_call: TRBJ2-3
d_call: .
cdr3_aa: CASTFRGGDTQYF
cdr3_nt: TGTGCCAGCACCTTTAGGGGCGGAGATACGCAGTATTTT

v_call: TRBV7-8
clone_size: .
j_call: TRBJ2-2
d_call: TRBD2
cdr3_aa: CASSPPSGGGGRTGELFF
cdr3_nt: TGTGCCAGCAGCCCCCCGAGCGGGGGAGGGGGAAGGACCGGGGAGCTGTTTTTT

v_call: TRBV7-9
clone_size: .
j_call: TRBJ2-1
d_call: TRBD2
cdr3_aa: CASSLRGGSSNEQFF
cdr3_nt: TGTGCCAGCAGCTTACGCGGGGGATCCTCCAATGAGCAGTTCTTC

v_call: TRBV30
clone_size: .
j_call: TRBJ1-3
d_call: .
cdr3_aa: CAWTLGGAVSGNTIYF
cdr3_nt: TGTGCCTGGACCCTAGGGGGGGCAGTCTCTGGAAACACCATATATTTT

v_call: TRBV18
clone_size: .
j_call: TRBJ1-2
d_call: TRBD1
cdr3_aa: CASSLGQGQVYGYTF
cdr3_nt: TGTGCCAGCTCCCTGGGACAGGGGCAGGTCTATGGCTACACCTTC

v_call: TRBV7-9
clone_size: few
j_call: TRBJ1-3
d_call: TRBD1
cdr3_aa: CASSSGQGRNTIYF
cdr3_nt: TGTGCCAGCAGCTCGGGACAGGGCAGAAACACCATATATTTT

v_call: TRBV19
clone_size: few
j_call: TRBJ1-5
d_call: TRBD1
cdr3_aa: CASSRTGSNQPQHF
cdr3_nt: TGTGCCAGTAGCCGGACAGGGAGCAATCAGCCCCAGCATTTT

v_call: TRBV7-2
clone_size: .
j_call: TRBJ1-1
d_call: .
cdr3_aa: CASSLDTTEAFF
cdr3_nt: TGTGCCAGCAGTCTCGACACGACTGAAGCTTTCTTT

v_call: TRBV7-7
clone_size: medium-sized
j_call: TRBJ2-5
d_call: TRBD2
cdr3_aa: CASSLAAASGVGEQETQYF
cdr3_nt: TGTGCTAGCAGCTTAGCGGCGGCTAGCGGGGTTGGAGAACAAGAGACCCAGTACTTC

v_call: TRBV3-1/TRBV3-2
clone_size: .
j_call: TRBJ2-3
d_call: TRBD1
cdr3_aa: CASSPDRPLRTDTQYF
cdr3_nt: TGTGCCAGCAGCCCGGACAGGCCCCTTCGCACAGATACGCAGTATTTT

v_call: TRBV5-4
clone_size: once
j_call: TRBJ2-5
d_call: .
cdr3_aa: CASSLQGSQETQYF
cdr3_nt: TGTGCCAGCAGCCTCCAGGGCTCCCAAGAGACCCAGTACTTC

v_call: TRBV3-1/TRBV3-2
clone_size: .
j_call: TRBJ2-7
d_call: TRBD1
cdr3_aa: CASSRGKGQGYEQYF
cdr3_nt: TGTGCCAGCAGCCGAGGTAAAGGACAGGGGTACGAGCAGTACTTC

v_call: TRBV30
clone_size: .
j_call: TRBJ2-1
d_call: TRBD2
cdr3_aa: CAWNQRGDNEQFF
cdr3_nt: TGTGCCTGGAATCAACGGGGGGACAATGAGCAGTTCTTC

v_call: TRBV12-2
clone_size: few
j_call: TRBJ1-2
d_call: .
cdr3_aa: CASRFVGGHWTGFSGYTF
cdr3_nt: TGTGCAAGTCGCTTCGTCGGGGGGCATTGGACAGGGTTCAGTGGCTACACCTTC

v_call: TRBV7-2
clone_size: .
j_call: TRBJ1-6
d_call: .
cdr3_aa: CASSLVRVSDSPLHF
cdr3_nt: TGTGCCAGCAGCCTTGTGAGGGTATCAGATTCACCCCTCCACTTT

v_call: TRBV11-2
clone_size: few
j_call: TRBJ1-5
d_call: .
cdr3_aa: CASSFTRDQPQHF
cdr3_nt: TGTGCCAGCAGCTTTACCCGGGATCAGCCCCAGCATTTT

v_call: TRBV3-1/TRBV3-2
clone_size: .
j_call: TRBJ1-1
d_call: .
cdr3_aa: CASSQGGTGPSEAFF
cdr3_nt: TGTGCCAGCAGCCAAGGCGGGACGGGGCCTTCTGAAGCTTTCTTT

v_call: TRBV5-6
clone_size: .
j_call: TRBJ1-2
d_call: .
cdr3_aa: CASSLDLGAGYGYTF
cdr3_nt: TGTGCCAGCAGCTTGGATTTGGGGGCCGGCTATGGCTACACCTTC

v_call: TRBV25-1
clone_size: once
j_call: TRBJ2-1
d_call: TRBD2
cdr3_aa: CASRETSAERYNEQFF
cdr3_nt: TGTGCCAGCAGAGAAACTAGCGCGGAGAGATACAATGAGCAGTTCTTC

v_call: TRBV25-1
clone_size: .
j_call: TRBJ1-5
d_call: .
cdr3_aa: CASSESGNQPQHF
cdr3_nt: TGTGCCAGCAGTGAATCAGGGAATCAGCCCCAGCATTTT

v_call: TRBV5-1
clone_size: once
j_call: TRBJ2-2
d_call: TRBD1
cdr3_aa: CASRNGTERTGELFF
cdr3_nt: TGCGCCAGCAGGAACGGGACAGAAAGGACCGGGGAGCTGTTTTTT

v_call: TRBV15
clone_size: .
j_call: TRBJ2-7
d_call: TRBD1
cdr3_aa: CATSRDKDRGTSYEQYF
cdr3_nt: TGTGCCACCAGCAGAGATAAGGACAGGGGTACATCCTACGAGCAGTACTTC

v_call: TRBV3-1/TRBV3-2
clone_size: few
j_call: TRBJ1-1
d_call: .
cdr3_aa: CASSQGYRAANTEAFF
cdr3_nt: TGTGCCAGCAGCCAAGGATACAGGGCGGCTAACACTGAAGCTTTCTTT

v_call: TRBV19
clone_size: .
j_call: TRBJ1-2
d_call: .
cdr3_aa: CASSIDTTVGIGGYTF
cdr3_nt: TGTGCCAGTAGTATAGACACGACAGTAGGGATCGGGGGCTACACCTTC

v_call: TRBV7-8
clone_size: once
j_call: TRBJ2-1
d_call: TRBD2
cdr3_aa: CASSLSLALSEQFF
cdr3_nt: TGTGCCAGCAGCTTATCACTAGCGCTCAGTGAGCAGTTCTTC

v_call: TRBV4-2
clone_size: .
j_call: TRBJ2-1
d_call: .
cdr3_aa: CASSQDPPQGLQYNEQFF
cdr3_nt: TGTGCCAGCAGCCAAGATCCACCTCAGGGACTTCAATACAATGAGCAGTTCTTC

v_call: TRBV2
clone_size: .
j_call: TRBJ1-5
d_call: .
cdr3_aa: CASSLTRTASNQPQHF
cdr3_nt: TGTGCCAGCAGCCTCACCCGGACTGCTAGCAATCAGCCCCAGCATTTT

v_call: TRBV7-8
clone_size: once
j_call: TRBJ1-1
d_call: .
cdr3_aa: CASSFGGRTEAFF
cdr3_nt: TGTGCCAGCAGCTTCGGGGGGAGAACTGAAGCTTTCTTT

v_call: TRBV5-1
clone_size: .
j_call: TRBJ1-2
d_call: TRBD1
cdr3_aa: CASSLVGDRVDGYTF
cdr3_nt: TGCGCCAGCAGCTTGGTCGGGGACAGGGTAGACGGCTACACCTTC

v_call: TRBV7-9
clone_size: .
j_call: TRBJ1-1
d_call: .
cdr3_aa: CASSFKVGVDPEAFF
cdr3_nt: TGTGCCAGCAGCTTCAAGGTCGGGGTGGATCCTGAAGCTTTCTTT

v_call: TRBV9
clone_size: .
j_call: TRBJ1-5
d_call: .
cdr3_aa: CASSVGWGQREQPQHF
cdr3_nt: TGTGCCAGCAGCGTAGGTTGGGGGCAGCGGGAACAGCCCCAGCATTTT